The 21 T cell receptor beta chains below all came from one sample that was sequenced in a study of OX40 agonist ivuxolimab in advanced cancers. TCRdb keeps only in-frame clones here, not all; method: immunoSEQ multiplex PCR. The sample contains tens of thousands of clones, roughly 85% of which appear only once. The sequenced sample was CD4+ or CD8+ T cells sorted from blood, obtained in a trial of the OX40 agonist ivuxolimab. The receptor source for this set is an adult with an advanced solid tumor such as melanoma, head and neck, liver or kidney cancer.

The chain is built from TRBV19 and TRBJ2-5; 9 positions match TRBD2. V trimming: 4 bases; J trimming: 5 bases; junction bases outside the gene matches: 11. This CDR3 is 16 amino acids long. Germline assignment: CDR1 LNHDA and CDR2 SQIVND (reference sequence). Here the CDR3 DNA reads TGTGCCAGTAGTACGGGGGGCGGGAGGGCCTCGGAGACCCAGTACTTC. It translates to CASSTGGGRASETQYF. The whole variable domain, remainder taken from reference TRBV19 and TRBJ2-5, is DGGITQSPKYLFRKEGQNVTLSCEQNLNHDAMYWYRQDPGQGLRLIYYSQIVNDFQKGDIAEGYSVSREKKESFPLTVTSAQKNPTAFYLCASSTGGGRASETQYFGPGTRLLVL.

The CDR3 nucleotides are TGTGCCAGTAGTCCCGGGACAGGGACCTCCTACGAGCAGTACTTC. This translates into CASSPGTGTSYEQYF. The chain is built from TRBV19 and TRBJ2-7; 9 bases are shared with TRBD1. The J segment lost 0 bases and the V segment lost 5 bases, leaving 5 bases of the junction unmatched. This CDR3 has 15 amino acids. The V gene's germline CDR1 is LNHDA and CDR2 SQIVND (reference sequence).

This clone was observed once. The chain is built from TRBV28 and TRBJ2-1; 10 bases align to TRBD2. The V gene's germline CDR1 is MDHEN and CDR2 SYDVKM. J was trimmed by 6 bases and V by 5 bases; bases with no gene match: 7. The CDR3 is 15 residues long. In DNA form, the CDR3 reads TGTGCCAGCAGTCCAGCGGGAGGGCCCTCCAATGAGCAGTTCTTC. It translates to CASSPAGGPSNEQFF.

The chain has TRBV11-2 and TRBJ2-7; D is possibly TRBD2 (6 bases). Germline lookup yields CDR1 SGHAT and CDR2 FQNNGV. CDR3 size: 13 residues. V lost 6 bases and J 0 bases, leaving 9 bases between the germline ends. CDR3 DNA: TGTGCCAGCAGGACCGGGAGCTCCTACGAGCAGTACTTC. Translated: CASRTGSSYEQYF.

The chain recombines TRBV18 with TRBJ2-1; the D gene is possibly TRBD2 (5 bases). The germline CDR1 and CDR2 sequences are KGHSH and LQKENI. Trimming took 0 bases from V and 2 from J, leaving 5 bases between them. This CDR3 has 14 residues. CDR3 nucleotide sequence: TGTGCCAGCTCACCACCGCGGGCCTACAATGAGCAGTTCTTC. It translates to CASSPPRAYNEQFF.

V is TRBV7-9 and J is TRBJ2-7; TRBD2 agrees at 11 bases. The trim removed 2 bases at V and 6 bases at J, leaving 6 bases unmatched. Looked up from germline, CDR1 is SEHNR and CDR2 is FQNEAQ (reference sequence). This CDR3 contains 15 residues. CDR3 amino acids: CASSLLLAGVGEQYF. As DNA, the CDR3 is TGTGCCAGCAGCTTACTACTAGCGGGAGTTGGCGAGCAGTACTTC.

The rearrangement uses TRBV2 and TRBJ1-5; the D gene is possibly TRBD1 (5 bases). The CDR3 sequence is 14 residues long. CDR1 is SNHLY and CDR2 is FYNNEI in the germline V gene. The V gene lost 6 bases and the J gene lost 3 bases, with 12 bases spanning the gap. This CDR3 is CASSPRQHNQPQHF. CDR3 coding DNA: TGTGCCAGCAGCCCCAGACAGCACAATCAGCCCCAGCATTTT.

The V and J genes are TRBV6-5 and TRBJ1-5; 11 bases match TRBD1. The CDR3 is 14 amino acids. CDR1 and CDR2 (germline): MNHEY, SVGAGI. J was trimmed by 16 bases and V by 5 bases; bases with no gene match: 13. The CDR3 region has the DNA TGTGCCAGCAGTACCGGACAGGGGGCTCCATCTTTCCATTTT. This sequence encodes CASSTGQGAPSFHF.

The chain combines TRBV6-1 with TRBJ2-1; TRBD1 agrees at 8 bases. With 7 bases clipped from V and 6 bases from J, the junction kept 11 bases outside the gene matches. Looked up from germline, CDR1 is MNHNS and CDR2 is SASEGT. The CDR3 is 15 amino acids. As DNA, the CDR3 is TGTGCCAGCAACCCCACAGGGGGAGCCGTCAATGAGCAGTTCTTC. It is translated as CASNPTGGAVNEQFF.

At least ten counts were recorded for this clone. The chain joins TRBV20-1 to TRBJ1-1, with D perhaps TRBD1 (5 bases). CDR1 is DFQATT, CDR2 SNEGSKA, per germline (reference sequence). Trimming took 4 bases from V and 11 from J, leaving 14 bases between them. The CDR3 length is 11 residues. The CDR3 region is CSAMGLRVAFF. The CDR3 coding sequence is TGCAGTGCTATGGGACTTCGGGTTGCTTTCTTT.

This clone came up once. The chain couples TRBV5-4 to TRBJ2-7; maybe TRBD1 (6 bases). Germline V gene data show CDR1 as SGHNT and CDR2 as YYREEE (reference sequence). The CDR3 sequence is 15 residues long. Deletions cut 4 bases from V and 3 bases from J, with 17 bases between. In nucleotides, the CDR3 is TGTGCCAGCAGCCCTAGTCAGGGGAGCGGCTACGAGCAGTACTTC. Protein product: CASSPSQGSGYEQYF.

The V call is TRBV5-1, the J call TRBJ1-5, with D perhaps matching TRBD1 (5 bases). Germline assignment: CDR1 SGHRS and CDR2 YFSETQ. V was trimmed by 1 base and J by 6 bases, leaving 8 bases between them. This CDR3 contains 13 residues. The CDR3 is CASSLRGSQPQHF. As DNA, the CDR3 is TGCGCCAGCAGCTTGAGGGGAAGTCAGCCCCAGCATTTT.

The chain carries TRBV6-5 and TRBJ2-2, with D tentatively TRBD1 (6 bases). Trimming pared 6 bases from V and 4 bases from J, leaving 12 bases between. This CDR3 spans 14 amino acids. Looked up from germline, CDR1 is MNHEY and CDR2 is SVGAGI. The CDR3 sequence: CASSLDRSTGELFF. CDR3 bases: TGTGCCAGCAGCTTAGACAGGAGCACCGGGGAGCTGTTTTTT.

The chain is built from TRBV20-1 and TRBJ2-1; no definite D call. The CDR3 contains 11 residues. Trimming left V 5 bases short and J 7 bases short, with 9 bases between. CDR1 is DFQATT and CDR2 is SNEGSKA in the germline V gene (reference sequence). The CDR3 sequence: CSASSRNEQFF. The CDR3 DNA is TGCAGTGCTTCGAGTAGGAATGAGCAGTTCTTC.

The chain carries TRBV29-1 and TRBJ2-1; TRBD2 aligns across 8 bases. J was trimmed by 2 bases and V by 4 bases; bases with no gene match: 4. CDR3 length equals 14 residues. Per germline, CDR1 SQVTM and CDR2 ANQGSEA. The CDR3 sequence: CSVGAGGPYNEQFF. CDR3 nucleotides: TGCAGCGTTGGTGCGGGAGGCCCCTACAATGAGCAGTTCTTC.

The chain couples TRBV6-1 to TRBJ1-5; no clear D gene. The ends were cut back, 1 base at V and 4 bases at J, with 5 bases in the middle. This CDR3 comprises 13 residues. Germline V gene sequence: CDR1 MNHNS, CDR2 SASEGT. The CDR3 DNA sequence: TGTGCCAGCAGTGAAGAGAGAAATCAGCCCCAGCATTTT. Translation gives CASSEERNQPQHF.

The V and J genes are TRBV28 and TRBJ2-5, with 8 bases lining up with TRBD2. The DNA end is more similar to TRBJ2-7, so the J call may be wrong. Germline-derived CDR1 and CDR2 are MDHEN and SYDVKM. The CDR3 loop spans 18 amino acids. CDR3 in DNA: TGTGCCAGCAGCCCGGGGGGACAACGTAGCGGGAACTCCTACGAGCAGTACTTC. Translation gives CASSPGGQRSGNSYEQYF.

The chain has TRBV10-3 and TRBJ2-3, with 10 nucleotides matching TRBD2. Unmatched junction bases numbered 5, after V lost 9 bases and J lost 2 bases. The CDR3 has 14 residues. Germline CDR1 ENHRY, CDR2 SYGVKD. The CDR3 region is CAISSGRDTDTQYF. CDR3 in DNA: TGTGCCATTTCCAGCGGGAGGGACACAGATACGCAGTATTTT.

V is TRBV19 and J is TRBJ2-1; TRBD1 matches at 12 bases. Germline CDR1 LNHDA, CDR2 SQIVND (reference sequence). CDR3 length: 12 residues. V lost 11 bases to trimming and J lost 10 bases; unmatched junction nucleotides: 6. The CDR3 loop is CAVGTGGREQFF. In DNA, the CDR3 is TGTGCCGTTGGGACAGGGGGCAGGGAGCAGTTCTTC.

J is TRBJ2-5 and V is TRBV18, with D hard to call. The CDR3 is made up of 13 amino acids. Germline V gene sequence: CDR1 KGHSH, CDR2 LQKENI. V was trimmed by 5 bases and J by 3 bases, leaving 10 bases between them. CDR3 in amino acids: CASSARHEETQYF. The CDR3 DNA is TGTGCCAGCTCAGCACGACACGAAGAGACCCAGTACTTC.

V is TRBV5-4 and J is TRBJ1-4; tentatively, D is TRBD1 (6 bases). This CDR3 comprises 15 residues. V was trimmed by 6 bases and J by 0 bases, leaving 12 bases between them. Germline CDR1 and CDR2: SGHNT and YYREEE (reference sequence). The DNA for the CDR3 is TGTGCCAGCACCCCCGAGGGGGCAACTAATGAAAAACTGTTTTTT. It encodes CASTPEGATNEKLFF.